These T cell receptor beta chains were read from a single sample in a study of OX40 agonist ivuxolimab in advanced cancers. Using immunoSEQ multiplex PCR, the repertoire was profiled, and TCRdb retains in-frame clones only, with some absent. The sample comprises 80,000 to 95,000 clones, 87% of which are singletons, and over 1.2% rests with the top ten. Sample: CD4+ or CD8+ T cells sorted from blood, taken in a trial of the OX40 agonist ivuxolimab. Receptors originate from an adult with an advanced solid tumor such as melanoma, head and neck, liver or kidney cancer. CDR3s include the opening cysteine and the closing phenylalanine or tryptophan. D genes are given only for firm matches. Size is omitted from some rows. Given values are once, few, many or a class for expanded clones.

D gene,clone size,V gene,J gene,CDR3 DNA,CDR3 protein
-,-,TRBV7-6,TRBJ2-2,TGTGCCAGCAGCTCATCCGGGACAACGAACACCGGGGAGCTGTTTTTT,CASSSSGTTNTGELFF
-,-,TRBV28,TRBJ2-5,TGTGCCAGCAGTTCCCTAAGGGGCTCGGAGACCCAGTACTTC,CASSSLRGSETQYF
TRBD1,-,TRBV6-6,TRBJ2-7,TGTGCCAGCAGTTACCGACAGGGGGTTGGCTACGAGCAGTACTTC,CASSYRQGVGYEQYF
-,-,TRBV30,TRBJ1-6,TGTGCCTGGAGTACCGACAGGAGCTCCTATAATTCACCCCTCCACTTT,CAWSTDRSSYNSPLHF
-,few,TRBV6-1,TRBJ1-5,TGTGCCAGCAGTCAGCTGAACAATCAGCCCCAGCATTTT,CASSQLNNQPQHF
TRBD2,-,TRBV11-2,TRBJ2-1,TGTGCCAGCAGCTTAGTCTCGGCTAGCGGGGGCAATGAGCAGTTCTTC,CASSLVSASGGNEQFF
-,-,TRBV10-3,TRBJ1-2,TGTGCCATCAGTCTCCAGGGAATTGGAAGCTACACCTTC,CAISLQGIGSYTF
-,-,TRBV6-5,TRBJ1-1,TGTGCCAGCAGTTATAATTCGGGGATGAACACTGAAGCTTTCTTT,CASSYNSGMNTEAFF
-,-,TRBV19,TRBJ2-2,TGTGCCAGTATAGCCGATACCGGGGAGCTGTTTTTT,CASIADTGELFF
-,-,TRBV6-6,TRBJ2-7,TGTGCCAGCAGAGGACCGGGTGAGGTGGGCGCCTACGAGCAGTACTTC,CASRGPGEVGAYEQYF
TRBD1,-,TRBV9,TRBJ2-7,TGTGCCAGCAGCGTAGGGACAGGGTATTTCTCCTACGAGCAGTACTTC,CASSVGTGYFSYEQYF
-,-,TRBV29-1,TRBJ2-3,TGCAGCGGTGGCAGGGGAGGGTTAGATAGCACAGATACGCAGTATTTT,CSGGRGGLDSTDTQYF
TRBD2,-,TRBV9,TRBJ2-1,TGTGCCAGCAGCGTAAGACTAGCGGGCTACAATGAGCAGTTCTTC,CASSVRLAGYNEQFF
TRBD2,-,TRBV2,TRBJ2-1,TGTGCCAGCTTTAGCGGGGGCCGCTCCTCCTACAATGAGCAGTTCTTC,CASFSGGRSSYNEQFF
-,-,TRBV12-5,TRBJ2-3,TGTGCTAGTGGTTTGGGCCGGGACTCTCAAAACACAGATACGCAGTATTTT,CASGLGRDSQNTDTQYF
-,-,TRBV19,TRBJ2-7,TGTGCCAGTAGCCCGACCGGGACAACGAGCTCCTACGAGCAGTACTTC,CASSPTGTTSSYEQYF
TRBD2,-,TRBV19,TRBJ2-1,TGTGCCAGTAGTAGCGCCGGGACTAGAGGTGAGCAGTTCTTC,CASSSAGTRGEQFF
TRBD2,-,TRBV7-2,TRBJ2-7,TGTGCCAGCAGCTTTCAGCGGGGGGACTACGAGCAGTACTTC,CASSFQRGDYEQYF
-,once,TRBV27,TRBJ1-5,TGTGCCAGCAGTCAAGTCCTGGGTAGCAATCAGCCCCAGCATTTT,CASSQVLGSNQPQHF
TRBD1,-,TRBV28,TRBJ1-5,TGTGCCAGCAGTTTGGGGACAGGGAGGACGCAGCCCCAGCATTTT,CASSLGTGRTQPQHF
-,-,TRBV5-1,TRBJ1-4,TGCGCCAGCAGCCTAAACTCTAATGAAAAACTGTTTTTT,CASSLNSNEKLFF
-,-,TRBV7-2,TRBJ2-3,TGTGCCAGCAGCAGAGACGTCAGCACAGATACGCAGTATTTT,CASSRDVSTDTQYF
-,-,TRBV11-2,TRBJ1-1,TGTGCCAGCAGCTTAGAGGGCCGGGTGGGCACTGAAGCTTTCTTT,CASSLEGRVGTEAFF
TRBD2,-,TRBV7-3,TRBJ2-1,TGTGCCAGCAGCTCAAGCGGCGGGGGCTCCTACAATGAGCAGTTCTTC,CASSSSGGGSYNEQFF
TRBD1,-,TRBV18,TRBJ1-6,TGTGCCAGCTCACCCGGGACAGGGGGCAGTTCACCCCTCCACTTT,CASSPGTGGSSPLHF
TRBD1,-,TRBV5-1,TRBJ2-2,TGCGCCAGCAGCCGAACAGGGGGTAACGATTGGACCGGGGAGCTGTTTTTT,CASSRTGGNDWTGELFF
-,once,TRBV4-3,TRBJ2-4,TGCGCCAGCAGCACAGAAAACATTCAGTACTTC,CASSTENIQYF
TRBD1,-,TRBV7-2,TRBJ1-2,TGTGCCAGCAGAGCCCGGGGACAGAGCTATGGCTACACCTTC,CASRARGQSYGYTF
TRBD2,-,TRBV6-1,TRBJ2-7,TGTGCCAGCAGTAAGACTAGCGGACTTATGGACGAGCAGTACTTC,CASSKTSGLMDEQYF
-,-,TRBV10-3,TRBJ1-1,TGTGCCATCAGTGAGGGAGATACAGGGAACACTGAAGCTTTCTTT,CAISEGDTGNTEAFF
TRBD2,-,TRBV18,TRBJ2-5,TGTGCCAGCTCACGCGACAGCGGGGGGGCATCAGAGACCCAGTACTTC,CASSRDSGGASETQYF
-,once,TRBV7-9,TRBJ1-2,TGTGCCAGCAGCTTAGCTCGGCAGAACTATGGCTACACCTTC,CASSLARQNYGYTF
-,-,TRBV4-1,TRBJ2-3,TGCGCCAGCAGCCAAGAACCCCCCGGGACAGATACGCAGTATTTT,CASSQEPPGTDTQYF
-,once,TRBV6-6,TRBJ1-1,TGTGCCAGCAGTTACTCGACCGCCGGGATCACTGAAGCTTTCTTT,CASSYSTAGITEAFF
-,-,TRBV13,TRBJ1-1,TGTGCCAGCAGCTTCAACAAGAACACTGAAGCTTTCTTT,CASSFNKNTEAFF
TRBD2,-,TRBV5-4,TRBJ2-4,TGTGCCAGCAGCTCCGGATGGGGCGGCGGGGGGGGAGAAAACATTCAGTACTTC,CASSSGWGGGGGENIQYF
TRBD1,once,TRBV9,TRBJ1-2,TGTGCCAGCAGCCCTCGGACAGGGGGCGTCTATGGCTACACCTTC,CASSPRTGGVYGYTF
-,-,TRBV5-1,TRBJ2-5,TGCGCCAGCAGCTTGGATTTGCGGGAGACCCAGTACTTC,CASSLDLRETQYF
-,-,TRBV5-1,TRBJ1-5,TGCGCCAGCAGCCCGGACAGCAGCAATCAGCCCCAGCATTTT,CASSPDSSNQPQHF
-,-,TRBV7-6,TRBJ1-2,TGTGCCAGCAGCTCAACAGGGTTCTATGGCTACACCTTC,CASSSTGFYGYTF
-,-,TRBV6-5,TRBJ1-3,TGTGCCAGCAGCCCAGGTTACCTCTCTGGAAACACCATATATTTT,CASSPGYLSGNTIYF
TRBD2,-,TRBV18,TRBJ2-2,TGTGCCAGCTCACCACCGAGCCTCGGGGGGACCGGGGAGCTGTTTTTT,CASSPPSLGGTGELFF
-,-,TRBV6-9,TRBJ1-1,TGTGCCAGCAGTTATTGTGAGGGGAGAACTGAAGCTTTCTTT,CASSYCEGRTEAFF
-,few,TRBV19,TRBJ1-5,TGTGCCAGTGCGAGACAAGTAGGCAATCAGCCCCAGCATTTT,CASARQVGNQPQHF
TRBD1,-,TRBV5-1,TRBJ1-1,TGCGCCAGCAGCTTTGGCCGGGACAGGGGCACTGAAGCTTTCTTT,CASSFGRDRGTEAFF
TRBD2,-,TRBV5-5,TRBJ2-2,TGTGCCAGCAGCTTGGACGCGGCTAGCGGGGGGGCGGGCACCGGGGAGCTGTTTTTT,CASSLDAASGGAGTGELFF